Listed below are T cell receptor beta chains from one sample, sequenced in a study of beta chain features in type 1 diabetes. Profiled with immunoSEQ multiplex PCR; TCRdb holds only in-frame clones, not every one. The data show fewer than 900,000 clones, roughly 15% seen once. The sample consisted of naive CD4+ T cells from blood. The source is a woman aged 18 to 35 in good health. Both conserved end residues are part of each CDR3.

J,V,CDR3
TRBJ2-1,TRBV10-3,CAISGGTSGGYNEQFF
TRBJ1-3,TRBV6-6,CASSRTGFSGNTIYF
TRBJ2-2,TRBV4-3,CASSILAHGGGELFF
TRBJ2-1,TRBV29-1,CSVGRALGEFSYNEQFF
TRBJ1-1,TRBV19,CASSTENRRYLNTEAFF
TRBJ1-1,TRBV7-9,CASSTQVAENTEAFF
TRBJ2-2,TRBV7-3,CASSARQGNTGELFF
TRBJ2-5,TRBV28,CASSSGRETQYF
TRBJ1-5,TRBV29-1,CSVGQEGPGEPQHF
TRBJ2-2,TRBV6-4,CASRRQVGYTGELFF
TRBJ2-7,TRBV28,CASSLTRASQNF
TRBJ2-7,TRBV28,CASSLMASGRHEQYF
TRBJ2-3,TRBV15,CATSNQGAGDTQYF
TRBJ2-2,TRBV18,CASSPGLAGGGELFF
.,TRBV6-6,CASRQFNEQYF